This record looks at one T cell receptor beta chain sequence and its context. Healthy HIV-negative adults with no recent acute infections or vaccinations were recruited as donors. Original data processing: Junction-only sequences without quality scores were provided by ImmunoSEQ, so filtering was different. Produced via immunoSEQ multiplex PCR; TCRdb's table is partial and in-frame only. For V, J and clone size, that table is used; D and trimming come from the DNA. Among about 470,000 clones, roughly three quarters were seen once, and the ten largest hold 13%. The data were taken from a study of shared clonotypes between healthy human individuals. The V end was cut by 3 bases, the J end by 4 bases, with 9 bases between. This CDR3 comprises 13 residues. Germline CDR1 KGHSH, CDR2 LQKENI.

The chain has TRBV18 and TRBJ1-2, with unresolved D. Sequenced input: PBMCs. The sequence was obtained from a woman in her thirties or forties in good health. Some clones in this sample may be carry-over from other donors' samples. The CDR3 DNA follows: TGTGCCAGCTCACCTACCGGGAGCTATGGCTACACCTTC. Encoded protein: CASSPTGSYGYTF.